This TCR beta chain appears in the sequencing data of a study of cytomegalovirus exposure and HLA in healthy donors. Study findings and constraints: Most TCR sequences proved rare, with some public TCRs found in many donors. The authors enumerated some 170 TCR beta chains as linked to cytomegalovirus.

In the case of this clone: Its antigen is not identified.

Losses at the gene ends were 4 bases for V and 4 bases for J; bases not matched to a gene: 16. This CDR3 contains 17 residues. Germline V lookup: CDR1 SGHRS, CDR2 YFSETQ. Separate from the approximately 670-subject first cohort was the approximately 130-subject validation cohort, to which the donors belonged. Sequenced by immunoSEQ multiplex PCR; TCRdb stores in-frame clones only, minus some. The table lists approximately 110,000 clones, about 93% of them singletons. The TCR comes from a woman between 18 and 29 years old in good health and CMV-seronegative. Sequenced: PBMCs. The J gene is TRBJ1-1, the V gene TRBV5-1; 7 nucleotides align to TRBD1. CDR3 sequence reads: CASSPNLGGASFTEAFF. The CDR3, as DNA: TGCGCCAGCAGCCCCAACTTAGGGGGCGCTTCGTTCACTGAAGCTTTCTTT.